This TCR beta chain is from a study of T cells in Graves' hyperthyroidism and ophthalmopathy. CDR3 length equals 15 residues. V lost 2 bases, J lost 0 bases, and 4 bases stayed unmatched. Germline assignment: CDR1 DFQATT and CDR2 SNEGSKA (reference sequence). Overall study findings and caveats: The blood repertoire included most of the expanded thyroid clonotypes above 0.001.

Graves' hyperthyroidism without ophthalmopathy progression within 18 months was termed stable. The study excluded patients with uncontrolled infection, other autoimmune disease, pregnancy or lactation. Diagnoses used clinical symptoms, serum thyroxine and TRAb, thyroid ultrasound and orbital computed tomography. RNA transcripts yielded amplified TCR beta CDR3 regions. An initial round of RT-PCR targeting the TCR CDR3 relied on the HTBI primer set. TCRdb re-called the multiplex PCR reads with MiXCR, one entry per CDR3 protein. The table lists some 690,000 distinct CDR3 sequences, around 16% of them singletons. Many counts were recorded for this clonotype. Its antigen is unidentified.

This chain uses TRBV20-1 with TRBJ2-3, with TRBD1 identical over 8 bases. This receptor was taken from a man aged 50-59 years with Graves' hyperthyroidism. The sequencing sample was made of blood. CDR3 nucleotides: TGCAGTGCTAGAAGACAGGGGCTAAGCACAGATACGCAGTATTTT. Encoded protein: CSARRQGLSTDTQYF.